These T cell receptor beta chains were read from a single sample in a study of shared clonotypes between healthy human individuals. The data were produced by immunoSEQ multiplex PCR, yet TCRdb's version contains in-frame clones alone and is incomplete. There are some 1.5 million clones in the sample; nearly 99% occur only once, and approximately 0.44% lies in the top ten. Sample: naive CD4+ T cells sorted from blood. Receptors were obtained from a man aged 30 to 45 in good health. CDR3s include the opening cysteine and the closing phenylalanine or tryptophan. The D gene is left open where the match is weak. Clone size is given for some rows only: seen once, a few or many times, or a class if the clone is expanded.

TGTGCCAGCAGCACACCAACTAGCGGGCTAACGAACACCGGGGAGCTGTTTTTT	CASSTPTSGLTNTGELFF	TRBV9	TRBJ2-2	TRBD2	-
TGTGCCACCAGCGGAGTGACAAGAGCTAACTATGGCTACACCTTC	CATSGVTRANYGYTF	TRBV15	TRBJ1-2	-	-
TGTGCCAGCAGCTTGGCCGGGGGCGGTTACGAGCAGTACTTC	CASSLAGGGYEQYF	TRBV5-4	TRBJ2-7	-	-
TGTGCCAGCAGCTTGAACGGTCGTGTGCGACAGGGTACCTACAATGAGCAGTTCTTC	CASSLNGRVRQGTYNEQFF	TRBV5-4	TRBJ2-1	TRBD1	once
TGTGCCAGTAGTATGACGGGAGGAGCCTCCTACGAGCAGTACTTC	CASSMTGGASYEQYF	TRBV19	TRBJ2-7	TRBD2	-
TGTGCCAGCGGCCGGGACAGCCCTAATCAGCCCCAGCATTTT	CASGRDSPNQPQHF	TRBV27	TRBJ1-5	TRBD1	once
TGTGCCAGCAGTTCGGCAGGGATCCAAAGGGAGACCCAGTACTTC	CASSSAGIQRETQYF	TRBV28	TRBJ2-5	-	-
TGTGCCAGCTCACCACCATCCGGGACAGGACGCTCCTACAATGAGCAGTTCTTC	CASSPPSGTGRSYNEQFF	TRBV18	TRBJ2-1	TRBD1	-
TGTGCCAGCAGCTTTCGGTTTTCCCCAAATGAAAAACTGTTTTTT	CASSFRFSPNEKLFF	TRBV11-2	TRBJ1-4	-	-
TGTGCCAGCAGCCCCTACAGGGTCGTTGTTGATGAGCAGTTCTTC	CASSPYRVVVDEQFF	TRBV27	TRBJ2-1	-	-